A single T cell receptor beta chain is shown here with its context. What it recognizes is unknown. Then a second PCR, running about 6 to 12 cycles, was carried out with a sample-barcoded 5' primer and a J-beta primer mix. TCRdb ran MiXCR on the 5' RACE reads and lists one entry per CDR3 protein. The top ten clones hold roughly 19% of a sample with approximately 820,000 distinct CDR3 sequences, around two fifths of them seen once. This record comes from a study of blood T cells in healthy people across ages. The study's findings and limits: Per million T cells, TCR beta diversity dropped roughly linearly as age increased. Researchers said unsorted PBMCs prevented a conclusive naive versus antigen-experienced comparison. Naive T cell percentage by flow cytometry tracked strongly with beta diversity.

The CDR3 covers 17 residues. Trimming left V 5 bases short and J 2 bases short, with 23 bases between. The germline gives CDR1 SQVTM, CDR2 ANQGSEA. The rearrangement links TRBV29-1 to TRBJ2-3; D may be TRBD1 or TRBD2 (6 bases each). This sequence originates from a man in his 60s in good health. The source material was blood. The DNA of the CDR3 is TGCAGCGTTTCCGGGGGCTCTACCCGTGGACACACAGATACGCAGTATTTT. Protein: CSVSGGSTRGHTDTQYF.